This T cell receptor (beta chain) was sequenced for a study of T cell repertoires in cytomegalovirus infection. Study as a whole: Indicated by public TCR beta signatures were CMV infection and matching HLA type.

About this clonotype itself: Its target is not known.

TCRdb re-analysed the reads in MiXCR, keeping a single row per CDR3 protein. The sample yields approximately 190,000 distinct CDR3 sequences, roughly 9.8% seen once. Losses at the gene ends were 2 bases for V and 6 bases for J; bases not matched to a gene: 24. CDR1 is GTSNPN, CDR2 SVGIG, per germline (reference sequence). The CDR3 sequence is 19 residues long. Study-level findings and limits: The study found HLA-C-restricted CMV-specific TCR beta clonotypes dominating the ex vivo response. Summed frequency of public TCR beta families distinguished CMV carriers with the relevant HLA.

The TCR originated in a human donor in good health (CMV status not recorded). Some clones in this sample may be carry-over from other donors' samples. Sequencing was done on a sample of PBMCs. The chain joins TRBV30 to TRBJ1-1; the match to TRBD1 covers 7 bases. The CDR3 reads CAWSTFGNRGLGWAPEAFF. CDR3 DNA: TGTGCCTGGAGTACTTTTGGAAACAGGGGATTAGGTTGGGCCCCTGAAGCTTTCTTT. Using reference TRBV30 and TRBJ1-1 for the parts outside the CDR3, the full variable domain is SQTIHQWPATLVQPVGSPLSLECTVEGTSNPNLYWYRQAAGRGLQLLFYSVGIGQISSEVPQNLSASRPQDRQFILSSKKLLLSDSGFYLCAWSTFGNRGLGWAPEAFFGQGTRLTVV.